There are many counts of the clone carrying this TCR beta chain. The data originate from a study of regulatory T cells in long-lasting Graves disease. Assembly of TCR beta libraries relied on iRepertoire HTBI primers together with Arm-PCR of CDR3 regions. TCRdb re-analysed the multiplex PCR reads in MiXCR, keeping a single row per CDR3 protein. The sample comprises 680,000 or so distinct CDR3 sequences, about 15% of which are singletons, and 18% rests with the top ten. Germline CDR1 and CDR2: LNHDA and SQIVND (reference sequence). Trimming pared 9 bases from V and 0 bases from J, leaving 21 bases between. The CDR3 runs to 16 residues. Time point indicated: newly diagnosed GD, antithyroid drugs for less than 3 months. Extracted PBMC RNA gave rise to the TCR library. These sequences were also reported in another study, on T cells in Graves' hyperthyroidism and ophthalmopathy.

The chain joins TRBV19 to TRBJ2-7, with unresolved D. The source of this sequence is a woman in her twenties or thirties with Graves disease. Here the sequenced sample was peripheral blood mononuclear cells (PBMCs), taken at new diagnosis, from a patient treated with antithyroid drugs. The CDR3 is CASSPFARMSSYEQYF. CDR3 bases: TGTGCCAGCTCCCCCTTTGCTAGGATGAGCTCCTACGAGCAGTACTTC.